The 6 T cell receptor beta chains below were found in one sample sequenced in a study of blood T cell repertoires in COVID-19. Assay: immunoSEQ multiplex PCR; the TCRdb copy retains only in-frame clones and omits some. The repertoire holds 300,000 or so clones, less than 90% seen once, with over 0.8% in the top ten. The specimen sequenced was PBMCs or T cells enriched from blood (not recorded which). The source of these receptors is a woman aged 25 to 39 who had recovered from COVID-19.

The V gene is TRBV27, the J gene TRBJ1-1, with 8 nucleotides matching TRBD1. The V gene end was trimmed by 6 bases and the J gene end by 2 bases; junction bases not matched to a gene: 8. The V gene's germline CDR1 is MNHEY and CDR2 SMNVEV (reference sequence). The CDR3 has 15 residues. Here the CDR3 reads CASRIRGQGNTEAFF. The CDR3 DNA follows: TGTGCCAGCAGGATCAGGGGGCAGGGAAACACTGAAGCTTTCTTT.

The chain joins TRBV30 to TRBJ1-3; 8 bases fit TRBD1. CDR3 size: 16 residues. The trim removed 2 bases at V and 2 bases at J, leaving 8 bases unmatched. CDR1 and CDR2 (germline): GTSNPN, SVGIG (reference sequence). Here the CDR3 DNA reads TGTGCCTGGAGTATAGCCCGGGACAGGACTGGAAACACCATATATTTT. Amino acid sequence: CAWSIARDRTGNTIYF.

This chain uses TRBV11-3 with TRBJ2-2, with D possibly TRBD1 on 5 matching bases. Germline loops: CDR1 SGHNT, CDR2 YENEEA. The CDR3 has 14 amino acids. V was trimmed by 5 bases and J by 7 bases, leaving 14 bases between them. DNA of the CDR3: TGTGCCAGCAGCGGGGCTGGTACGGGCGGGGAGCTGTTTTTT. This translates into CASSGAGTGGELFF.

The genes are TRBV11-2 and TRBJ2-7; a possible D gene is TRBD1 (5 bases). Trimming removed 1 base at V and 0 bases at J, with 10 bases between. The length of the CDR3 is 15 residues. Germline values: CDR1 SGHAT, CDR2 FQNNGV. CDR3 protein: CASSLAWGSSYEQYF. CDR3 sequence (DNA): TGTGCCAGCAGCTTAGCCTGGGGCAGCTCCTACGAGCAGTACTTC.

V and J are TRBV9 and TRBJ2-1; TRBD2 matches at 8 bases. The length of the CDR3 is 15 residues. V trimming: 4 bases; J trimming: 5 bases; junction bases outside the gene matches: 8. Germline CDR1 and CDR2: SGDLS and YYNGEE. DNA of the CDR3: TGTGCCAGCAGCACCTCCGGGACTAGGGACAATGAGCAGTTCTTC. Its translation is CASSTSGTRDNEQFF.

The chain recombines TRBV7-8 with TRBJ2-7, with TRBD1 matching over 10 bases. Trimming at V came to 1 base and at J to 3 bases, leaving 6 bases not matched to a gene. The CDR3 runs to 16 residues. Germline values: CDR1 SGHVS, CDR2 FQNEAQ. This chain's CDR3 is CASSLETGGKNYEQYF. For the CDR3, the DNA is TGTGCCAGCAGCTTAGAGACAGGGGGCAAAAACTACGAGCAGTACTTC.